This T cell receptor (beta chain) was obtained from a study of blood T cell repertoires in COVID-19. Clones were read by immunoSEQ multiplex PCR, and TCRdb kept only the in-frame ones, dropping some. The sample includes under 200,000 clones, 70% to 90% of them seen just once. The specimen sequenced was peripheral blood. The sequence was obtained from a man in his sixties with COVID-19, enrolled during active disease.

CDR3 loop: CASGLVGTVHEQFF. CDR3 nucleotides: TGTGCTAGTGGTTTGGTAGGGACAGTCCATGAGCAGTTCTTC. The chain recombines TRBV12-5 with TRBJ2-1, with 7 nucleotides matching TRBD1. Germline V gene lookup returns CDR1 LGHNT and CDR2 FRNRAP. J was trimmed by 8 bases and V by 0 bases; bases with no gene match: 4. This CDR3 region has 14 residues.